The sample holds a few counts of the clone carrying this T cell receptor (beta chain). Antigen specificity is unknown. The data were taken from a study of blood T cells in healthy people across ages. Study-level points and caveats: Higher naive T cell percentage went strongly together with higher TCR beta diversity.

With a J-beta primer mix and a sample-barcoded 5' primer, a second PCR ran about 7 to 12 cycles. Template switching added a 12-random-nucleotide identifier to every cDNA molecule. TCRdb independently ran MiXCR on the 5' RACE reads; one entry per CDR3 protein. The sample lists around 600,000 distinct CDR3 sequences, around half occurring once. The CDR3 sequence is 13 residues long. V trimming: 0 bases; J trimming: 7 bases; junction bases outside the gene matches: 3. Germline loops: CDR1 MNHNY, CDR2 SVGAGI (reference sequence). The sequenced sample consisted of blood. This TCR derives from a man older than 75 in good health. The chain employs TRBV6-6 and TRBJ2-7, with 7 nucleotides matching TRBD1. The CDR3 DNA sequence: TGTGCCAGCAGTTACTCACAGGACAGGGAGCAGTACTTC. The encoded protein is CASSYSQDREQYF.